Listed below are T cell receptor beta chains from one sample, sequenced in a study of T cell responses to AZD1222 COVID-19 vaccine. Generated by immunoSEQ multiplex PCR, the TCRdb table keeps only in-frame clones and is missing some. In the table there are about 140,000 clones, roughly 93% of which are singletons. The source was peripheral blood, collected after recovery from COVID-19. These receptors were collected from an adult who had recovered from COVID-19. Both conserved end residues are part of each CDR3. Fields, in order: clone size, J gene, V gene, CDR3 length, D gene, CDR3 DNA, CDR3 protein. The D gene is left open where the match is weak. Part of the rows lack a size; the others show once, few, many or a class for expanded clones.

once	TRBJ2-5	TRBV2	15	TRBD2	TGTGCCAGCAAGTTCACTAGCGGACCACAAGAGACCCAGTACTTC	CASKFTSGPQETQYF
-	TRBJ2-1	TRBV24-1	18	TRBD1	TGTGCCACCAGTGACGCCCCGGGTGGACAGGGTGCCTACAATGAGCAGTTCTTC	CATSDAPGGQGAYNEQFF
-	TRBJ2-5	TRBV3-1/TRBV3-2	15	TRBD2	TGTGCCAGCAGCCCAGGACTAGCGGCCCAAGAGACCCAGTACTTC	CASSPGLAAQETQYF
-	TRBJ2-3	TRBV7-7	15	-	TGTGCTAGCAGCCGAGGACGGACCGGCACAGATACGCAGTATTTT	CASSRGRTGTDTQYF
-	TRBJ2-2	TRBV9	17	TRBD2	TGTGCCAGCAGCGTCAGCAGCGGGGCGTCGTTCACCGGGGAGCTGTTTTTT	CASSVSSGASFTGELFF
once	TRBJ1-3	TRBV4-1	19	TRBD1	TGCGCCAGCAGCCAAGGTCCCGGGACAGCATTTAGCTCTGGAAACACCATATATTTT	CASSQGPGTAFSSGNTIYF
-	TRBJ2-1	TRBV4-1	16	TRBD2	TGCGCCAGCGGCCCAGCCCCTAGCGGGAGTATCAGGGAGCAGTTCTTC	CASGPAPSGSIREQFF
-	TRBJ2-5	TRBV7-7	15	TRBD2	TGTGCTAGCAGCTTACAGGCTAGCGGTAAAGAGACCCAGTACTTC	CASSLQASGKETQYF
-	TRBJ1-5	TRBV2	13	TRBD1	TGTGCCAGCAGAACTCAGGGGGTTCAGCCCCAGCATTTT	CASRTQGVQPQHF
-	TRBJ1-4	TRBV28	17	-	TGTGCCAGCAGCTCTACAGGGAAAGCCCCGAAGAATGAAAAACTGTTTTTT	CASSSTGKAPKNEKLFF
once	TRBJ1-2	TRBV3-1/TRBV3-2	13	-	TGTGCCAGCAGCCAAGAGGGGGGGTATGGCTACACCTTC	CASSQEGGYGYTF
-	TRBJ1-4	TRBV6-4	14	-	TGTGCCAGCAGTGTAACACTGGGTGGTGAAAAACTGTTTTTT	CASSVTLGGEKLFF
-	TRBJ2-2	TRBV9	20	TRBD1	TGTGCCGGCAGCGTTTCGACAGGGGCGCTACCAACTGCGAACACCGGGGAGCTGTTTTTT	CAGSVSTGALPTANTGELFF
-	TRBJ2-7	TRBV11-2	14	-	TGTGCCAGCAGCTTAATCCAGAGACTCTACGAGCAGTACTTC	CASSLIQRLYEQYF
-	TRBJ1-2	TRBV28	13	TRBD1	TGTGCCAGCAAGACAGGGGGCTACTATGGCTACACCTTC	CASKTGGYYGYTF
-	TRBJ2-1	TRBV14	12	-	TGTGCCAGCAGCCAAGATATGGCTTCACAGTTCTTC	CASSQDMASQFF
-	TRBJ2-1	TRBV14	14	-	TGTGCCAGTACACTAGCAGGTGGATACAATGAGCAGTTCTTC	CASTLAGGYNEQFF
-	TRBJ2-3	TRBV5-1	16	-	TGCGCCAGCCGCCCCGGGACGGCCAGTAGCACAGATACGCAGTATTTT	CASRPGTASSTDTQYF
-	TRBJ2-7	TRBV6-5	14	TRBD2	TGTGCCAGCAGACGAGGCGGGAGGGAGTACGAGCAGTACTTC	CASRRGGREYEQYF
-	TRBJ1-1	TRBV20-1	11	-	TGCAGTGCTAGAGACAACACTGAAGCTTTCTTT	CSARDNTEAFF
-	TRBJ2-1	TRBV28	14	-	TGTGCCAGCAGCCCCCGAGGGTCCTACAATGAGCAGTTCTTC	CASSPRGSYNEQFF
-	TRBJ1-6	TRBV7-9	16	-	TGTGCCAGCAGCCTAGAAGGGCCTGCCGCGAATTCACCCCTCCACTTT	CASSLEGPAANSPLHF
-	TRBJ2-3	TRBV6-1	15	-	TGTGCCAGCAGTGAAGCGCCCACGGTTCGAGATACGCAGTATTTT	CASSEAPTVRDTQYF
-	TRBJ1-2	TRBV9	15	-	TGTGCCAGCAGCGTAGGGACCACAGGGAACTATGGCTACACCTTC	CASSVGTTGNYGYTF
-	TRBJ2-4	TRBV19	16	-	TGTGCCAGCCGCCCCCAAGTTTCGGTAGCCAAAAACATTCAGTACTTC	CASRPQVSVAKNIQYF
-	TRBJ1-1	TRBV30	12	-	TGTGCCTGGAGTGCGATGAACACTGAAGCTTTCTTT	CAWSAMNTEAFF
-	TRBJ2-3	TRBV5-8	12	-	TGTGCCAGCAGCGGGTCCACAGATACGCAGTATTTT	CASSGSTDTQYF
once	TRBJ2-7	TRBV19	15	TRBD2	TGTGCCAGTAGTATAACCCTAGCGGGAACCTACGAGCAGTACTTC	CASSITLAGTYEQYF
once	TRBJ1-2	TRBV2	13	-	TGTGCCAGCAGGTCGGGGACGGCCTATGGCTACACCTTC	CASRSGTAYGYTF
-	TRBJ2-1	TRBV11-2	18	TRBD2	TGTGCCAGCAGCTTAGACGGACTAGCGGAATATTCCTACAATGAGCAGTTCTTC	CASSLDGLAEYSYNEQFF
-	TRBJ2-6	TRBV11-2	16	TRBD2	TGTGCCAGCAGCTTACCCGCGGGGGTTGGGGCCAACGTCCTGACTTTC	CASSLPAGVGANVLTF
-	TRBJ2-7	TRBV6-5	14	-	TGTGCCAGCAGTTATCACGGCACCATCTACGAGCAGTACTTC	CASSYHGTIYEQYF
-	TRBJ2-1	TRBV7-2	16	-	TGTGCCAGCAGCCCTGATGGCGCGAGCTCCTACAATGAGCAGTTCTTC	CASSPDGASSYNEQFF
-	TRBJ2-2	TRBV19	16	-	TGTGCCAGTAGTATAGATAGTCGGCCGAACACCGGGGAGCTGTTTTTT	CASSIDSRPNTGELFF
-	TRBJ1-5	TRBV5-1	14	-	TGCGCCAGCAGCTTAACAGGAACCGATCAGCCCCAGCATTTT	CASSLTGTDQPQHF
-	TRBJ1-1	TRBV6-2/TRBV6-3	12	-	TGTGCCAGCAGTTACTTCGCCACTGAAGCTTTCTTT	CASSYFATEAFF
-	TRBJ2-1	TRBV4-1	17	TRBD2	TGCGCCAGCAGCCAAGCGCGTGCGGGAGTCCCGGGCGGTGAGCAGTTCTTC	CASSQARAGVPGGEQFF
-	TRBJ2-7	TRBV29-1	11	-	TGCAGCGTTGGTCGGAGTTCCGAGCAGTACTTC	CSVGRSSEQYF
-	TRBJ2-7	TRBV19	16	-	TGTGCCAGTAGTATTGCGTTCGGGTGGGGGTCCCACGAGCAGTACTTC	CASSIAFGWGSHEQYF
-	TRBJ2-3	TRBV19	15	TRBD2	TGTGCCAGTAGTATACTAGCGGGAGAAACAGATACGCAGTATTTT	CASSILAGETDTQYF
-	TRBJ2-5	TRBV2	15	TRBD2	TGTGCCAGCAGTGAAGTTGGGGGGGTCGGAGAGACCCAGTACTTC	CASSEVGGVGETQYF
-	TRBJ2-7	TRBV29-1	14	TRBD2	TGCAGCGCTAGGCGGACTAGCGGGAGTTACGAGCAGTACTTC	CSARRTSGSYEQYF
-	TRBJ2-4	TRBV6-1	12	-	TGTGCCAGCAGTTTGGATCGGAACATTCAGTACTTC	CASSLDRNIQYF
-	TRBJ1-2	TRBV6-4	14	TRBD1	TGTGCCAGCAGTTCCGACAGGGGGGACTATGGCTACACCTTC	CASSSDRGDYGYTF
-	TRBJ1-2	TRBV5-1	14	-	TGCGCCAGCAGCTTGGCCCAGCGGGGCCGCGGCTACACCTTC	CASSLAQRGRGYTF
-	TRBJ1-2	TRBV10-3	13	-	TGTGCCATCAGTGATCCAGGGGCGGGTGGCTACACCTTC	CAISDPGAGGYTF
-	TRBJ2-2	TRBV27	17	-	TGTGCCAGCAGTTTATCTGTGACTAGAACGGTCACCGGGGAGCTGTTTTTT	CASSLSVTRTVTGELFF
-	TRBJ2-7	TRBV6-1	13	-	TGTGCCAGCAGTGAAGCTGGTATCTACGAGCAGTACTTC	CASSEAGIYEQYF